This TCR beta chain was sequenced in a study of blood T cell repertoires in COVID-19. Turning to the study itself: Italy, Spain and the United States were the sources of the convalescent and acute COVID-19 samples.

This CDR3 is built from 15 residues. Germline V lookup: CDR1 SGHNT, CDR2 YYREEE (reference sequence). V was clipped by 3 bases and J by 0 bases, with 12 bases between them. The repertoire was sequenced with immunoSEQ multiplex PCR; TCRdb's copy has only in-frame clones and lacks some. Of roughly 300,000 clones listed, roughly 85% are singletons. This clone appeared once. Adults between roughly 18 and 100 years of age took part from approximately 24 US areas. Researchers sorted participants into cohorts using their self-reported clinical history. Donors of Cohort 3 who recovered were those that had two negative PCRs, clearance, or symptom resolution.

This chain connects TRBV5-4 to TRBJ1-1; D perhaps matches TRBD1 (5 bases). The sample was PBMCs or T cells enriched from blood (not recorded which). The source of this sequence is a woman in her 30s who had recovered from COVID-19. The CDR3 bases are TGTGCCAGCAGCTCTATGGGGCTCATGAACACTGAAGCTTTCTTT. Translated: CASSSMGLMNTEAFF.